The 3 T cell receptor beta chains below come from one sample, sequenced in a study of Graves' ophthalmopathy and Graves' hyperthyroidism. RNA served as the template for amplifying TCR beta CDR3 regions. HTBI primers were used in a first-round RT-PCR, which preceded a second-round multiplex PCR. Each CDR3 protein is one row after TCRdb ran MiXCR on the multiplex PCR reads. The repertoire has 450,000 to 600,000 distinct CDR3 sequences, approximately 35% of them found once; the top ten carry roughly 4%. Sequencing was done on a sample of peripheral blood or thyroid tissue (not recorded which). Every receptor here comes from an adult man with Graves' hyperthyroidism.

The chain links TRBV25-1 to TRBJ2-7, with D maybe TRBD1 (5 bases). CDR3 length: 17 amino acids. V shed 8 bases and J shed 5 bases, with 28 bases lying between them. Per the germline V gene, CDR1 is MGHDK and CDR2 is SYGVNS. The CDR3 DNA is TGTGCCAGCTCACCAACCGGTAGTAGGGCAGGGAAAAACGAGCAGTACTTC. Protein sequence: CASSPTGSRAGKNEQYF.

This clonotype occurred many times. The chain links TRBV7-9 to TRBJ1-2; D remains unclear. CDR3 size: 14 residues. V was clipped by 3 bases and J by 4 bases, with 12 bases between them. Per the germline V gene, CDR1 is SEHNR and CDR2 is FQNEAQ (reference sequence). CDR3 loop: CASSLGNGIYGYTF. The CDR3 DNA is TGTGCCAGCAGCTTGGGTAACGGTATCTATGGCTACACCTTC.

This clonotype occurred a few times. The chain combines TRBV7-9 with TRBJ1-1, with 9 bases fitting TRBD1. Germline V CDR1 and CDR2: SEHNR, FQNEAQ (reference sequence). The CDR3 covers 15 residues. J was trimmed by 0 bases and V by 5 bases; bases with no gene match: 4. The CDR3 reads CASSGGQGLNTEAFF. CDR3 nucleotide sequence: TGTGCCAGCAGCGGGGGACAGGGATTGAACACTGAAGCTTTCTTT. Full variable domain (missing parts from reference TRBV7-9 and TRBJ1-1): DTGVSQNPRHKITKRGQNVTFRCDPISEHNRLYWYRQTLGQGPEFLTYFQNEAQLEKSRLLSDRFSAERPKGSFSTLEIQRTEQGDSAMYLCASSGGQGLNTEAFFGQGTRLTVV.